The following is a TCR beta chain sequence with its context. Many counts were recorded for this clonotype. Its target antigen remains unknown. No quality values exist for individual bases; no much larger clone is one base distant. At the junction V is shortened by 3 bases and J by 4 bases, with 14 bases in between. The germline V gene (reference sequence) sets CDR1 to DFQATT and CDR2 to SNEGSKA. The CDR3, cysteine through phenylalanine, is 14 amino acids long. The retained sequence is limited to the CDR3, 42 bases, with the frame set at the first base. Library preparation employed 5' RACE. These reads were obtained on an Illumina HiSeq 2000. Template switching introduced a universal primer binding site; the final cDNA contained a unique molecular identifier, enabling accurate counting of TCR cDNA molecules. Specific primers in the conserved constant-segment region were used to synthesize first-strand cDNA for the TCR alpha and beta chains. To control for contamination, every cDNA library was double barcoded, receiving both a SMART-Mk sample barcode and Illumina barcodes. TruSeq adapter sequences along with Illumina sample barcodes were introduced in two successive PCR steps. TCR alpha and beta cDNA libraries were sequenced on the Illumina HiSeq platform with custom primers. Concerning the study's data processing: MiGEC processed the raw reads to extract unique molecular identifiers, while MiXCR was used to determine the CDR3 positions. Recombination models were inferred per individual with the repgenHMM and IGoR tools using an EM algorithm. The tcR package in R was used for shared clonotype analysis, with sharing normalized by the product of cloneset sizes. To study raw recombination free of thymic and clonal selection effects, out-of-frame nonproductive sequences were analyzed. TCRdb trimmed the raw reads at Q25, called clones with MiXCR and kept productive beta chains. One record per CDR3 amino acid sequence lists the most common genes and DNA. The V and J calls come from TCRdb's annotation, not from the publication. Within this sample are some 690,000 distinct CDR3 sequences, with 21% of them counted one time only. The biggest ten clones account for around 4.4% of the sample.

Every donor in the study was a healthy Caucasian. Three pairs of female monozygotic twins, all aged about 18 to 29 years, were included in the twin cohort. Peripheral blood mononuclear cells were used as the source from which RNA for TCR libraries was isolated. This record belongs to a study of identical twins (dated by TCRdb to the mid-2010s). Concerning the study at large: The study deep-sequenced TCR alpha and beta repertoires from monozygotic twins, unrelated adults of various ages and cord blood to test whether fetal clonotypes persist. Replicate twin experiments were performed at different times using different library preparation protocols to rule out contamination.

Overall study results and their limits: Zero-insertion analyses could be partly confounded by invariant T cells such as MAIT and iNKT, although diverse VJ usage argued against such confounding for most clonotypes. Compared with coincidental sharing between unrelated individuals, out-of-frame TCR alpha sequences shared between twins had an excess of sequences with low generation probability. Out-of-frame TCR alpha sharing in monozygotic twins was systematically underestimated by recombination models, whereas sharing between unrelated individuals was in agreement with the recombination models. Because the same donors could not be followed over many years, the conclusions relied on cross-sectional statistical analysis. In beta out-of-frame sequences, excess twin sharing was weaker, because having fewer shared sequences lowered the signal-to-noise ratio. Abundant cord blood beta clonotypes had fewer insertions, young adult naive repertoires showed a similar but weaker trend, and memory repertoires showed no such trend.

These sequences were also reported in another study, on T cells expressing NK-cell markers. As described in the second report: TCR beta-chain repertoires were profiled in sorted CD3+CD56+NKG2C+, CD3+CD56+NKG2C- and CD3+CD56-NKG2C+ T-cell subsets from fewer than 10 donors. Among the eight sequenced donors, only one was HCMV-seronegative, while the other seven were HCMV-seropositive. In several experiments an anti-gammadeltaTCR antibody was added to restrict sorting to alphabetaTCR-expressing T cells. In several donors, the dominant CD3+CD56+NKG2C+ clonotypes were found to rank among the top 10 CD8+ clonotypes and to make up roughly 1.0-7.0% of CD8+ T cells. Those dominant clonotypes were again the most abundant among CD3+CD56-NKG2C+ cells in four donors, at about 25-60.1%. It remained unclear whether the expanded NKG2C-expressing T cell clones were specific for HCMV antigens. All eight donors whose samples were sequenced were randomly selected healthy volunteers, three of them men and five women. HCMV serostatus was determined by detecting HCMV-specific IgG in serum with a commercial ELISA kit. Bulk peripheral blood T-cell repertoires were additionally sequenced from unsorted PBMC for over five donors. MIGEC was used to demultiplex reads and group the reads by UMI, and MiTCR was used to assemble and quantify clonotypes. To exclude erroneous sequences, any TCR cDNA sequence not supported by at least two reads was discarded. The tcR package was used for downstream repertoire analysis, and clonotypes were matched across fractions by CDR3 nucleotide sequence plus V segment. Antigen specificity was annotated against VDJdb with VDJmatch, allowing one amino acid substitution in CDR3.

This TCR derives from a woman under 30 in good health. Material for sequencing was PBMCs. The rearranged chain carries TRBV20-1 and TRBJ2-3; no D gene call is confident. The DNA sequence reads TGCAGTGCTAGTCTTCTCTCCCGACCAGATACGCAGTATTTT. This gives the protein CSASLLSRPDTQYF.